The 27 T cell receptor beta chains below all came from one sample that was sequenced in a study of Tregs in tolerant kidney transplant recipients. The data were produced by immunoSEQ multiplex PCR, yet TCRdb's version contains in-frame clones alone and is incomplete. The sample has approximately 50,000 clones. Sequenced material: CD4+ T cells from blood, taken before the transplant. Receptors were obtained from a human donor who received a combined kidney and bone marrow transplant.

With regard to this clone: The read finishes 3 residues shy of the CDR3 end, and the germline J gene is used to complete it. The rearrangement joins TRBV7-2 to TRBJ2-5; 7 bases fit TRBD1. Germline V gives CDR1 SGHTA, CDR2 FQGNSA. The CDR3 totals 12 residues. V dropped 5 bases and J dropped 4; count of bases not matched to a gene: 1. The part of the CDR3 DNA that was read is TGTGCCAGCAGCCGGACAGGAGAGACC. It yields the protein CASSRTGET. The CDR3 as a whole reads CASSRTGETQYF.

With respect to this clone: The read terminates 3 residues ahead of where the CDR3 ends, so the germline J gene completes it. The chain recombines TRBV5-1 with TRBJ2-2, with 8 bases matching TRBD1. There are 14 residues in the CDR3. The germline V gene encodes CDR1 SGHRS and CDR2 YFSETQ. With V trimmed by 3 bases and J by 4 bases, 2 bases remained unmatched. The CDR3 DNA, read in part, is TGCGCCAGCAGCTCCGACAGGGGCACCGGGGAG. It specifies CASSSDRGTGE. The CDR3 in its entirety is CASSSDRGTGELFF.

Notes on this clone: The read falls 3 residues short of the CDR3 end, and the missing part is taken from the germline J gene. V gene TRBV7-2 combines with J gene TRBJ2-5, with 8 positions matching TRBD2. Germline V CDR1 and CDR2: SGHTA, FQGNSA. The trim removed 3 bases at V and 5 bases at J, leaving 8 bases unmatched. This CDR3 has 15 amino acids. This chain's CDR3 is CASSFIAGRGETQYF. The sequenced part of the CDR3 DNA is TGTGCCAGCAGCTTCATAGCGGGAAGGGGGGAGACC.

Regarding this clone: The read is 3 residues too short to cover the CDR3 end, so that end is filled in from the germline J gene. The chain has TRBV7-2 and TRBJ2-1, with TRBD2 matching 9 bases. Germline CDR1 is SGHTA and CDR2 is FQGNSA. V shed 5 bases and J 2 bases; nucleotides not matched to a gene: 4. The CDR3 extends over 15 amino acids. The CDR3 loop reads CASSVGGGAYNEQFF. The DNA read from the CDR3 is TGTGCCAGCAGCGTAGGCGGGGGGGCCTACAATGAG.

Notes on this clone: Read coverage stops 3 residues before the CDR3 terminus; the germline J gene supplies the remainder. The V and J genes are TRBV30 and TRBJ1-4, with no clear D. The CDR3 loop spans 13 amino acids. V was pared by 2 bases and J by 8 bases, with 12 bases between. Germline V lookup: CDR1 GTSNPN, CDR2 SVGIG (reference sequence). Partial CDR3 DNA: TGTGCCTGGAGTACGGAGGTCGGGGAAAAA. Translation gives CAWSTEVGEK. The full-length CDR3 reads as CAWSTEVGEKLFF.

The DNA read from the CDR3 is TGTGCCAGCAGCCAGGGACAGGGGTACAATGAG. This encodes CASSQGQGYNE. The whole CDR3 sequence is CASSQGQGYNEQFF. V gene TRBV5-5 combines with J gene TRBJ2-1; 10 nucleotides align to TRBD1. The sequenced fragment ends 3 residues before the CDR3 boundary, so the rest is inferred from the germline J gene. The junction had 2 bases not matched to a gene; V was cut back by 4 bases and J by 4 bases. Per germline, CDR1 SGHKS and CDR2 YYEKEE (reference sequence). The CDR3 is 14 amino acids.

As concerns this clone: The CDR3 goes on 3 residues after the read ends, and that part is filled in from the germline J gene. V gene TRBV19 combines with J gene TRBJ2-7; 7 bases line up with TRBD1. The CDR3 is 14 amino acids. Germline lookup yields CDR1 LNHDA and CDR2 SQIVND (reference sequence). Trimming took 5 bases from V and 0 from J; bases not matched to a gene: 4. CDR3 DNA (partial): TGTGCCAGTAGTCGGGACAGTAGCTCCTACGAG. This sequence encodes CASSRDSSSYE. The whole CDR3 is CASSRDSSSYEQYF.

Incomplete CDR3 DNA: TGTGCCAGCAGTTCTACAGGGGATCCCACAGATACG. Translated: CASSSTGDPTDT. Given in full, the CDR3 is CASSSTGDPTDTQYF. The J gene is TRBJ2-3, the V gene TRBV2; 7 bases map to TRBD1. The CDR3 is cut off 3 residues early in the read; its end comes from the germline J gene. There are 15 residues in the CDR3. The trim removed 5 bases at V and 2 bases at J, leaving 7 bases unmatched. Germline-derived CDR1 and CDR2 are SNHLY and FYNNEI.

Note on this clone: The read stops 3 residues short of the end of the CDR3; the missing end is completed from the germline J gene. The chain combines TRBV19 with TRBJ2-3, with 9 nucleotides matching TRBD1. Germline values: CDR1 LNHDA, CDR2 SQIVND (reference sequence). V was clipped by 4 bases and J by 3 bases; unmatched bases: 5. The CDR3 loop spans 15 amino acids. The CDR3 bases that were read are TGTGCCAGTAGTACCCTGGGACAGGGTACAGATACG. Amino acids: CASSTLGQGTDT. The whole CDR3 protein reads CASSTLGQGTDTQYF.

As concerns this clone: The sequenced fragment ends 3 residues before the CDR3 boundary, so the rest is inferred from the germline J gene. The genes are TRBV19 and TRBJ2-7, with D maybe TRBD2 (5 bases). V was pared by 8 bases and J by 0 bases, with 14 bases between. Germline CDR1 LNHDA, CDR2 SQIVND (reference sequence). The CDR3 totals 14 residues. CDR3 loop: CASQDSSFSYEQYF. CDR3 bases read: TGTGCCAGTCAGGACTCATCCTTCTCCTACGAG.

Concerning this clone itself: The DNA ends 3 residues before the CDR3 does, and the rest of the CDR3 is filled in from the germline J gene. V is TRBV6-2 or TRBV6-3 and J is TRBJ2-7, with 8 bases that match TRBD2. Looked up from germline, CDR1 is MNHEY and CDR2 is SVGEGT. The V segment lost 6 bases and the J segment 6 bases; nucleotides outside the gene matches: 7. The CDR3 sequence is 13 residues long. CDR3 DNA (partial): TGTGCCAGCAGCCAGAGCGGGAGACCCGAG. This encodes CASSQSGRPE. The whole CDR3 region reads CASSQSGRPEQYF.

The CDR3 region is CASGSGQGSYGYTF. The part of the CDR3 DNA that was read is TGTGCCAGCGGTTCGGGACAAGGATCCTATGGC. The chain joins TRBV7-2 to TRBJ1-2; a weak D match, TRBD1 (6 bases). The CDR3 extends 3 residues past the end of the read, so its final part is completed from the germline J gene. CDR1 is SGHTA and CDR2 is FQGNSA in the germline V gene. V was cut by 8 bases and J by 4 bases, with 17 bases left in between. This CDR3 has 14 amino acids.

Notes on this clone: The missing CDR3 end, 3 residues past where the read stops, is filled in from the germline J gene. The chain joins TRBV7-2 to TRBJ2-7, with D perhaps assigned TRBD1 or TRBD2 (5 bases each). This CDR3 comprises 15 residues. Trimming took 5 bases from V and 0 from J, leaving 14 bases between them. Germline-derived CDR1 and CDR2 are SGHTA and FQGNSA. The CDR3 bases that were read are TGTGCCAGCAGCATATATGAGGGGAGCTCCTACGAG. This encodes CASSIYEGSSYE. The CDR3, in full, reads CASSIYEGSSYEQYF. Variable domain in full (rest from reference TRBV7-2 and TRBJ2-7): GAGVSQSPSNKVTEKGKDVELRCDPISGHTALYWYRQSLGQGLEFLIYFQGNSAPDKSGLPSDRFSAERTGGSVSTLTIQRTQQEDSAVYLCASSIYEGSSYEQYFGPGTRLTVT.

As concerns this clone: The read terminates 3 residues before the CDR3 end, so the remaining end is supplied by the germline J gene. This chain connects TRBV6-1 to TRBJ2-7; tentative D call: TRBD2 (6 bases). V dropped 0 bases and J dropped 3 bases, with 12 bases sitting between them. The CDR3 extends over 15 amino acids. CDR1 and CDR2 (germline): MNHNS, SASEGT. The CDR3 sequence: CASSEALRGYYEQYF. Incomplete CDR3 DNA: TGTGCCAGCAGTGAAGCGCTTCGGGGGTACTACGAG.

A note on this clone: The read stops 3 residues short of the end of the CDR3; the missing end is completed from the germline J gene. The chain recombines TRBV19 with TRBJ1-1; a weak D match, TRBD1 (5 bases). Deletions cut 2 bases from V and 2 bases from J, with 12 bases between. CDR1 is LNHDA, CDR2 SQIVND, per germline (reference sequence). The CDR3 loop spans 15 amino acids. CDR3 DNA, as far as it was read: TGTGCCAGTAGTATAATAGGGGTGATAAACACTGAA. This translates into CASSIIGVINTE. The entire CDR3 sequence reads CASSIIGVINTEAFF. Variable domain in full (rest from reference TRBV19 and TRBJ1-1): DGGITQSPKYLFRKEGQNVTLSCEQNLNHDAMYWYRQDPGQGLRLIYYSQIVNDFQKGDIAEGYSVSREKKESFPLTVTSAQKNPTAFYLCASSIIGVINTEAFFGQGTRLTVV.

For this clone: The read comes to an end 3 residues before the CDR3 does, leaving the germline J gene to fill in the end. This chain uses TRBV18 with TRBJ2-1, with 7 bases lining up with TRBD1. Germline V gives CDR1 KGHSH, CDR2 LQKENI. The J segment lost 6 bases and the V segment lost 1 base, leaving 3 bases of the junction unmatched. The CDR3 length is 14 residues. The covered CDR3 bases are TGTGCCAGCTCACCACTTCGGGACAGCAATGAG. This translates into CASSPLRDSNE. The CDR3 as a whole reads CASSPLRDSNEQFF.

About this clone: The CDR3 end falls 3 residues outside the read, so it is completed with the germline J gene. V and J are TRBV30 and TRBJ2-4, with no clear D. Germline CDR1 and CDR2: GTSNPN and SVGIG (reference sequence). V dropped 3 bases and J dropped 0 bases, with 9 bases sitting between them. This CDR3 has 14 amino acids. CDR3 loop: CAWSVDKAKNIQYF. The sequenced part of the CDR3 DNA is TGTGCCTGGAGCGTAGACAAAGCCAAAAACATT. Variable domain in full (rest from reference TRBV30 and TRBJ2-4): SQTIHQWPATLVQPVGSPLSLECTVEGTSNPNLYWYRQAAGRGLQLLFYSVGIGQISSEVPQNLSASRPQDRQFILSSKKLLLSDSGFYLCAWSVDKAKNIQYFGAGTRLSVL.

CDR3 bases read: TGTGCCAGCAGCTGGGGACAGGGAAAAGTCTATGGC. Its protein product is CASSWGQGKVYG. The complete CDR3 sequence is CASSWGQGKVYGYTF. The V call is TRBV5-5, the J call TRBJ1-2, with 9 bases aligning to TRBD1. The CDR3 extends 3 residues past the end of the read, so its final part is completed from the germline J gene. Germline V gene data show CDR1 as SGHKS and CDR2 as YYEKEE (reference sequence). CDR3 length: 15 amino acids. J gave up 4 bases and V 3 bases, and 7 bases lay outside the gene matches.

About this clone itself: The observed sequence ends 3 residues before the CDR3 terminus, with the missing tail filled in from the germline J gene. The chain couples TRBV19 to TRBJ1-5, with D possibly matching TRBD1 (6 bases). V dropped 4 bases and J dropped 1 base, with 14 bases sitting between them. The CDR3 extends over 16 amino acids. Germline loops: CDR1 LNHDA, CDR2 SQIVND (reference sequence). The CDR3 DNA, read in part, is TGTGCCAGTAGTAAGGGGAGGGGGTTAAGCAATCAGCCC. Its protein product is CASSKGRGLSNQP. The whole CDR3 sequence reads CASSKGRGLSNQPQHF.

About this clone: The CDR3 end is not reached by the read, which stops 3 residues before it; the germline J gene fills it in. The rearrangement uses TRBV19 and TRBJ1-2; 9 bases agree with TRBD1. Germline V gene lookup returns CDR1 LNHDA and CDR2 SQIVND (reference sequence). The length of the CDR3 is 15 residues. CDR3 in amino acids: CATQSGTGRYMGYTF. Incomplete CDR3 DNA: TGTGCCACCCAATCCGGGACAGGGCGTTATATGGGC.

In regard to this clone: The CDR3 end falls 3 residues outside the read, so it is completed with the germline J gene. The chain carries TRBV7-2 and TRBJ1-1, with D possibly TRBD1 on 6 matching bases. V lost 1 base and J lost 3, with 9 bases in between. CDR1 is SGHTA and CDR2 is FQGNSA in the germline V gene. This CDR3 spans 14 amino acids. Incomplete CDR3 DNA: TGTGCCAGCAGCTTAGAGGGGGGGTACACTGAA. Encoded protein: CASSLEGGYTE. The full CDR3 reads CASSLEGGYTEAFF. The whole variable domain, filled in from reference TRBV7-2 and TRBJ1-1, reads GAGVSQSPSNKVTEKGKDVELRCDPISGHTALYWYRQSLGQGLEFLIYFQGNSAPDKSGLPSDRFSAERTGGSVSTLTIQRTQQEDSAVYLCASSLEGGYTEAFFGQGTRLTVV.

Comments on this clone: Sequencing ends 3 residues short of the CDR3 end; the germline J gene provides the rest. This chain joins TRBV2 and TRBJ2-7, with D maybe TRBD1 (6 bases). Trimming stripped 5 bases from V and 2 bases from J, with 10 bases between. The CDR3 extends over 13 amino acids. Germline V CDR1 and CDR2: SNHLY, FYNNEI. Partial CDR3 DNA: TGTGCCAGCAGTAAGGACAGTACCTACGAG. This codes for CASSKDSTYE. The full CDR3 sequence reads CASSKDSTYEQYF.

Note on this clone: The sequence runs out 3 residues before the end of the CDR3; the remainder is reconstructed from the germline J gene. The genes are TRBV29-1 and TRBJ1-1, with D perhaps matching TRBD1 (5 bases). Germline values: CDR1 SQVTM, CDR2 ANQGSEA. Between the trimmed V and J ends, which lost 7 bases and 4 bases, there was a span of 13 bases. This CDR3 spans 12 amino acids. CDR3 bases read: TGCAGCGCCACAACAGGTATCACTGAA. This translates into CSATTGITE. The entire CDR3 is CSATTGITEAFF.

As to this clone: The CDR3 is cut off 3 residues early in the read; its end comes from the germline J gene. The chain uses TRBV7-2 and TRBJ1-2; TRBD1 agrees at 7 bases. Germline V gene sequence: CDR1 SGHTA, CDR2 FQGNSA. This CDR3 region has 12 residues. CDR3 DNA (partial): TGTGCCAGCAGCCGAGACAGGGACGGC. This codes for CASSRDRDG. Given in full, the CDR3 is CASSRDRDGYTF.

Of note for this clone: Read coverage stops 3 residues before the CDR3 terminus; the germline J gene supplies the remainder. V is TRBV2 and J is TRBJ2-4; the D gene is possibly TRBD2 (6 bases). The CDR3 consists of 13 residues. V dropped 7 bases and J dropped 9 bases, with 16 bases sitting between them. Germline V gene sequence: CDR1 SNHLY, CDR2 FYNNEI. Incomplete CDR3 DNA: TGTGCCAGCACCGAAGGGCAGGGAGGCATT. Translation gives CASTEGQGGI. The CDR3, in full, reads CASTEGQGGIQYF.

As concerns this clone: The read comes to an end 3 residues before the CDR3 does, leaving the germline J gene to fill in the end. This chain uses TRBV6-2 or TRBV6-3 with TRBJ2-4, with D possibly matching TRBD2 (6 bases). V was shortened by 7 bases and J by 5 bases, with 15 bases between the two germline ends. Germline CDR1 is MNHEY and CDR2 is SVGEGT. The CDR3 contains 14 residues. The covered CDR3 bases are TGTGCCAGCATCTTGGGCGGGAACCAAAACATT. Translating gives CASILGGNQNI. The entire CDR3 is CASILGGNQNIQYF.

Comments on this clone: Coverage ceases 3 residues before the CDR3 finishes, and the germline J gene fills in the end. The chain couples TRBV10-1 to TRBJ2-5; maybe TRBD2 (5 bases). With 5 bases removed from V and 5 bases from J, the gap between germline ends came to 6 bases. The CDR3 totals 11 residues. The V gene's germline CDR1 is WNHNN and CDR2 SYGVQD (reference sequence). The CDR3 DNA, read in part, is TGCGCCAGCAGTCCGGGGGAGACC. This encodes CASSPGET. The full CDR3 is CASSPGETQYF.